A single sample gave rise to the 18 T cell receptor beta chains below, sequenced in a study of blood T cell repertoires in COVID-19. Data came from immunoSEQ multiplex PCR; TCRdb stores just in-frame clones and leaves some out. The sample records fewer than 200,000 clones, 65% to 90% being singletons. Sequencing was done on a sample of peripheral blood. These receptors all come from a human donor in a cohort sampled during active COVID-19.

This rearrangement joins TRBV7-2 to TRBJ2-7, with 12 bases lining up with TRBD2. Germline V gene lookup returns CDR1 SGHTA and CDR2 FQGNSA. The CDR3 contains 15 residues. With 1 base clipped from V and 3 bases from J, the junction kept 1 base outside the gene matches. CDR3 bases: TGTGCCAGCAGCTTAGGACTAGCGGGAGTCTACGAGCAGTACTTC. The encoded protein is CASSLGLAGVYEQYF.

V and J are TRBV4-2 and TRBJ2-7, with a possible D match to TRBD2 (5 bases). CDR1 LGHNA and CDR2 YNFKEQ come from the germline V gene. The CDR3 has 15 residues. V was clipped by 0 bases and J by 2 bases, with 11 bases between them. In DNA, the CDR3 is TGTGCCAGCAGCCAAGATGAGGGTTCTGCCTACGAGCAGTACTTC. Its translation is CASSQDEGSAYEQYF.

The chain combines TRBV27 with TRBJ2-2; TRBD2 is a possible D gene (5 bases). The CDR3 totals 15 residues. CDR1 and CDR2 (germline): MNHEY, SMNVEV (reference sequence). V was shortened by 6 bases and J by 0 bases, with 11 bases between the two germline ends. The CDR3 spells CASSLSGPNTGELFF. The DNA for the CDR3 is TGTGCCAGCAGCTTAAGCGGCCCGAACACCGGGGAGCTGTTTTTT.

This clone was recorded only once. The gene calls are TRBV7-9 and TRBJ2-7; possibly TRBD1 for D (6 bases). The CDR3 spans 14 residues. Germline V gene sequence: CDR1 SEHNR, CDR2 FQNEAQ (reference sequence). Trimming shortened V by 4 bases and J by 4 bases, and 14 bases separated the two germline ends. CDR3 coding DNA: TGTGCCAGCAGCTCACAGGGTGTGCGTTACGAGCAGTACTTC. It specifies CASSSQGVRYEQYF.

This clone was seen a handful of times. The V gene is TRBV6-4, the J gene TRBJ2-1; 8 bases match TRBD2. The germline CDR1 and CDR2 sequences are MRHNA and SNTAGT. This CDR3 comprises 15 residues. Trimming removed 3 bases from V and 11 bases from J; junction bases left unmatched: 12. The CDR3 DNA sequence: TGTGCCAGCAGTGATTCGGCTAGCGGGCCCGCGAAGCAGTTCTTC. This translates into CASSDSASGPAKQFF.

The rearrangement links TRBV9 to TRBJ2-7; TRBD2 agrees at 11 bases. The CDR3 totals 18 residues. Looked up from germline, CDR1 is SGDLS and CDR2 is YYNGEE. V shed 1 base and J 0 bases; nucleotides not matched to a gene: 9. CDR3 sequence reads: CASSVRPLAGGSSYEQYF. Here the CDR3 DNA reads TGTGCCAGCAGCGTACGTCCCTTAGCGGGAGGGAGCTCCTACGAGCAGTACTTC.

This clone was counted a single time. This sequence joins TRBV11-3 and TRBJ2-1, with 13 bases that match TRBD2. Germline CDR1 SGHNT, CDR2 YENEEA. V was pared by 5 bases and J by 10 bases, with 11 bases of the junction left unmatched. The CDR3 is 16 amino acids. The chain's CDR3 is CASSPSTSGGLGEQFF. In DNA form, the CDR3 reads TGTGCCAGCAGCCCCTCGACTAGCGGGGGGCTTGGGGAGCAGTTCTTC.

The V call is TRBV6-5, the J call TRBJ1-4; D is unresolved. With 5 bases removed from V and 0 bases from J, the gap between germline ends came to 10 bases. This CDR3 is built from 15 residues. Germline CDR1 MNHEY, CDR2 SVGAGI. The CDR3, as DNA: TGTGCCAGCAGTCCCCCCGCGGCAACTAATGAAAAACTGTTTTTT. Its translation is CASSPPAATNEKLFF.

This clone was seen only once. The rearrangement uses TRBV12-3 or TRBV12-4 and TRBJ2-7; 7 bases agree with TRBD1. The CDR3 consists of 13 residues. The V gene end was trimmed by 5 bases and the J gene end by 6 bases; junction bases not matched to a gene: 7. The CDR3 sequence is CASSGQDLGEQYF. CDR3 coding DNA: TGTGCCAGCAGTGGACAGGACCTTGGCGAGCAGTACTTC.

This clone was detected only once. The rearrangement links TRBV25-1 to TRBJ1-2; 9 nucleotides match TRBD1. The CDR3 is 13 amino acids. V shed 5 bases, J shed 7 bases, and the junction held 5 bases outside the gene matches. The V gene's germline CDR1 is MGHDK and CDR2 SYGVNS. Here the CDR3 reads CASSRDRVSGYTF. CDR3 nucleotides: TGTGCCAGCAGTAGGGACAGGGTGTCTGGCTACACCTTC.

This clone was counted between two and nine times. CDR3 nucleotides: TGTGCCAGCAGCCGGGGGGACGGGTATAATTCACCCCTCCACTTT. This codes for CASSRGDGYNSPLHF. The rearrangement links TRBV7-9 to TRBJ1-6, with a possible D match to TRBD1 (5 bases). Germline lookup yields CDR1 SEHNR and CDR2 FQNEAQ (reference sequence). This CDR3 is 15 amino acids long. V dropped 5 bases and J dropped 4 bases, with 12 bases sitting between them.

CDR3 bases: TGTGCCAGTAGTATTGTACAGGGCTTCTACGAGCAGTACTTC. Translation: CASSIVQGFYEQYF. The chain carries TRBV19 and TRBJ2-7; the D gene is possibly TRBD1 (6 bases). The germline V gene encodes CDR1 LNHDA and CDR2 SQIVND (reference sequence). The CDR3 loop spans 14 amino acids. V was cut by 3 bases and J by 3 bases, with 12 bases left in between.

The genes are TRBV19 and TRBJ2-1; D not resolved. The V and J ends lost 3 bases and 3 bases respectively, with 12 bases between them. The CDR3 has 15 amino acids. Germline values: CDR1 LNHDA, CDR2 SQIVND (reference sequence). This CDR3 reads CASSISMASYNEQFF. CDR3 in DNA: TGTGCCAGTAGTATTAGTATGGCTAGCTACAATGAGCAGTTCTTC. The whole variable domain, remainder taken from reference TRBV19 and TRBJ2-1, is DGGITQSPKYLFRKEGQNVTLSCEQNLNHDAMYWYRQDPGQGLRLIYYSQIVNDFQKGDIAEGYSVSREKKESFPLTVTSAQKNPTAFYLCASSISMASYNEQFFGPGTRLTVL.

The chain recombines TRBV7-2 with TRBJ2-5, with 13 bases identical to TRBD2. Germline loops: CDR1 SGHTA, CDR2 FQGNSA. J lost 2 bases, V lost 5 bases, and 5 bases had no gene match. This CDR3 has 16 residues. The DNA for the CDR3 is TGTGCCAGCAGCCCCCGACTAGCGGGAGGTCAAGAGACCCAGTACTTC. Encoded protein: CASSPRLAGGQETQYF.

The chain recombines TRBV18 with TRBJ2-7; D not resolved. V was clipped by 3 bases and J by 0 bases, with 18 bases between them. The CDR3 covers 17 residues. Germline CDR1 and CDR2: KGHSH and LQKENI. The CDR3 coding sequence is TGTGCCAGCTCACCCCTGGCAGGTCTCACCCCCTCCTACGAGCAGTACTTC. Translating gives CASSPLAGLTPSYEQYF.

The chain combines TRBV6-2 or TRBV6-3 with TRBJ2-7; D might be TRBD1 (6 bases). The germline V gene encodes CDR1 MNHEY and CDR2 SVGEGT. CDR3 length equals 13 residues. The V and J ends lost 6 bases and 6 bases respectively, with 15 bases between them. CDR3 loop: CASSWTEDFEQYF. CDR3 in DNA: TGTGCCAGCAGCTGGACAGAGGACTTCGAGCAGTACTTC.

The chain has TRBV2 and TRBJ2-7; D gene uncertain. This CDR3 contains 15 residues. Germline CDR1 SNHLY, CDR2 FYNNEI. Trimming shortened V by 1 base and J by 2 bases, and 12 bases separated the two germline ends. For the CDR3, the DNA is TGTGCCAGCAGTGAAGTGGGTCGGAGAGCCTACGAGCAGTACTTC. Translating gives CASSEVGRRAYEQYF. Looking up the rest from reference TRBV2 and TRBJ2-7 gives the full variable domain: EPEVTQTPSHQVTQMGQEVILRCVPISNHLYFYWYRQILGQKVEFLVSFYNNEISEKSEIFDDQFSVERPDGSNFTLKIRSTKLEDSAMYFCASSEVGRRAYEQYFGPGTRLTVT.

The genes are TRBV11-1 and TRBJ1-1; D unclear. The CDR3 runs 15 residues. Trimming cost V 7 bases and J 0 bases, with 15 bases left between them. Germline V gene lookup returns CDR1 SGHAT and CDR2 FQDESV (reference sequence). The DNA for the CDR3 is TGTGCCAGCATCGCGACTGAGGTTGTGAACACTGAAGCTTTCTTT. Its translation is CASIATEVVNTEAFF. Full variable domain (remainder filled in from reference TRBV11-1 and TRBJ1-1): EAEVAQSPRYKITEKSQAVAFWCDPISGHATLYWYRQILGQGPELLVQFQDESVVDDSQLPKDRFSAERLKGVDSTLKIQPAELGDSAMYLCASIATEVVNTEAFFGQGTRLTVV.